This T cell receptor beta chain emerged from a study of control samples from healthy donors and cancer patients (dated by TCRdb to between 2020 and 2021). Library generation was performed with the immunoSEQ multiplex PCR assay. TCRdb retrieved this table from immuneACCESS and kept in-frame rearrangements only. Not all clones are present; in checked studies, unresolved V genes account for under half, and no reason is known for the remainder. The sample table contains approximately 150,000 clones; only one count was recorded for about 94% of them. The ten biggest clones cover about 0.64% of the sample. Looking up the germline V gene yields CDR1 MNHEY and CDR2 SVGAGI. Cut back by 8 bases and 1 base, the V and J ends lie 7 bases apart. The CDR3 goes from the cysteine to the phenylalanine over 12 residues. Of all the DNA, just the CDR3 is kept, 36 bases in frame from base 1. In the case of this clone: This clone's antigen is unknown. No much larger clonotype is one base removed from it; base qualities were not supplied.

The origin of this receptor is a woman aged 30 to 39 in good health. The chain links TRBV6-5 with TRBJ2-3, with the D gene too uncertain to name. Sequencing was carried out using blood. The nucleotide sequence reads TGTGCCAGCGGGCAGCGCACAGATACGCAGTATTTT. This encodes CASGQRTDTQYF.